These T cell receptor beta chains were read from a single sample in a study of blood T cell repertoires in COVID-19. Assay used: immunoSEQ multiplex PCR; TCRdb lists only in-frame clones, some missing. The sample includes some 260,000 clones, around 84% of them seen just once. Material: PBMCs or T cells enriched from blood (not recorded which). These receptors were obtained from a man aged 25 to 45 with acute COVID-19. CDR3s include the opening cysteine and the closing phenylalanine or tryptophan. Fields, in order: V gene, D gene, J gene, clone size, CDR3 protein, CDR3 DNA. D genes are given only for firm matches. Some rows have no size entry. The others give once, few or many, or a class for an expanded clone.

>TRBV10-3|-|TRBJ1-1|-
CAIRRGGATEAFF
TGTGCCATCAGAAGGGGAGGGGCGACTGAAGCTTTCTTT
>TRBV27|-|TRBJ2-5|few
CASTGVGETQYF
TGTGCCAGCACAGGGGTTGGGGAGACCCAGTACTTC
>TRBV6-5|-|TRBJ1-5|-
CASSPGRVNQPQHF
TGTGCCAGCAGCCCCGGCAGGGTCAATCAGCCCCAGCATTTT
>TRBV6-4|-|TRBJ1-1|few
CASSDSGVTEAFF
TGTGCCAGCAGTGACTCAGGAGTTACTGAAGCTTTCTTT
>TRBV24-1|-|TRBJ2-1|-
CATRGEAGYNEQFF
TGTGCCACCAGGGGGGAGGCAGGTTACAATGAGCAGTTCTTC
>TRBV7-2|-|TRBJ2-1|once
CASSLASGGGYNEQFF
TGTGCCAGCAGCTTAGCTAGCGGAGGAGGGTACAATGAGCAGTTCTTC
>TRBV30|TRBD1|TRBJ1-5|-
CAWTTGTGASQHF
TGTGCCTGGACAACCGGGACAGGGGCATCCCAGCATTTT
>TRBV9|TRBD1|TRBJ1-1|-
CASSARQGVNTEAFF
TGTGCCAGCAGCGCGAGACAGGGGGTGAACACTGAAGCTTTCTTT
>TRBV27|-|TRBJ1-2|-
CASSPSGGGSYTF
TGTGCCAGCAGTCCCTCGGGGGGAGGGAGCTACACCTTC
>TRBV6-5|TRBD1|TRBJ1-1|-
CASSSKTGWDTEAFF
TGTGCCAGCAGTTCCAAGACAGGGTGGGACACTGAAGCTTTCTTT
>TRBV28|-|TRBJ1-1|-
CARSREAFF
TGTGCCAGATCGAGGGAAGCTTTCTTT
>TRBV10-3|-|TRBJ1-5|-
CAISRGGNQPQHF
TGTGCCATCAGTCGGGGGGGCAATCAGCCCCAGCATTTT
>TRBV10-3|-|TRBJ2-5|-
CAISESTGLSQYF
TGTGCCATCAGTGAGTCGACGGGTTTGTCCCAGTACTTC
>TRBV24-1|TRBD2|TRBJ2-1|-
CATSELQTGSGGIYNEQFF
TGTGCCACCAGTGAACTACAGACGGGGAGCGGGGGAATTTACAATGAGCAGTTCTTC
>TRBV2|TRBD1|TRBJ2-5|-
CASRVTGVLETQYF
TGTGCCAGCAGGGTGACAGGGGTACTCGAGACCCAGTACTTC
>TRBV28|-|TRBJ2-2|few
CASSSLTGELFF
TGTGCCAGCAGTTCCCTCACCGGGGAGCTGTTTTTT
>TRBV7-8|-|TRBJ1-5|-
CASSLGRTAGSEPQHF
TGTGCCAGCAGCTTAGGGAGGACAGCTGGGTCGGAGCCCCAGCATTTT
>TRBV5-1|TRBD2|TRBJ2-3|many
CASSLGLATDTQYF
TGTGCCAGCAGCTTGGGACTAGCCACAGATACGCAGTATTTT
>TRBV10-1|TRBD2|TRBJ2-2|-
CASKPTSGRAVTGELFF
TGCGCCAGCAAGCCAACTAGCGGGAGGGCCGTCACCGGGGAGCTGTTTTTT
>TRBV5-1|-|TRBJ1-1|few
CASSLNIRAEAFF
TGCGCCAGCAGCTTGAATATCCGAGCAGAAGCTTTCTTT
>TRBV6-5|-|TRBJ1-2|-
CASSYSGKMDYGYTF
TGTGCCAGCAGTTACTCCGGGAAGATGGACTATGGCTACACCTTC
>TRBV10-3|TRBD2|TRBJ2-1|-
CAIQETSGSSGEQFF
TGTGCCATCCAAGAAACTAGCGGGAGTTCGGGTGAGCAGTTCTTC
>TRBV15|TRBD2|TRBJ2-1|-
CATSLRTSGVEQFF
TGTGCCACCAGCCTCCGGACTAGCGGGGTTGAGCAGTTCTTC
>TRBV7-2|TRBD1|TRBJ1-2|-
CASSLSTGGNGYTF
TGTGCCAGCAGCTTATCGACAGGGGGCAATGGCTACACCTTC
>TRBV19|-|TRBJ1-5|-
CASSITTGGAQPQHF
TGTGCCAGTAGTATAACCACAGGAGGGGCTCAGCCCCAGCATTTT
>TRBV27|TRBD2|TRBJ2-1|once
CASSLPGLDYNEQFF
TGTGCCAGCAGTTTGCCGGGACTAGACTACAATGAGCAGTTCTTC
>TRBV7-3|TRBD1|TRBJ2-5|-
CASSLGSTGVQETQYF
TGTGCCAGCAGCTTAGGTTCTACAGGGGTCCAAGAGACCCAGTACTTC
>TRBV6-2/TRBV6-3|-|TRBJ1-5|-
CASSSLRAWSQHF
TGTGCCAGCAGCTCACTCAGGGCTTGGTCCCAGCATTTT
>TRBV11-2|-|TRBJ1-5|-
CASARDGGSNQPQHF
TGTGCCAGCGCGAGGGACGGGGGGAGCAATCAGCCCCAGCATTTT
>TRBV2|-|TRBJ1-5|-
CASSRDFSNQPQHF
TGTGCCAGCAGTCGGGACTTTAGCAATCAGCCCCAGCATTTT
>TRBV29-1|TRBD1|TRBJ1-3|-
CSVQQGVGPNTIYF
TGCAGCGTGCAGCAGGGGGTTGGTCCAAACACCATATATTTT
>TRBV15|-|TRBJ2-3|-
CATEEGGQADTQYF
TGTGCCACCGAGGAGGGCGGACAGGCAGATACGCAGTATTTT
>TRBV6-1|-|TRBJ2-3|-
CASSEAAGPDTQYF
TGTGCCAGCAGTGAAGCTGCGGGGCCAGATACGCAGTATTTT
>TRBV6-5|TRBD1|TRBJ1-2|once
CASTVDRVRGGYTF
TGTGCCAGCACTGTAGACAGGGTTCGAGGCGGCTACACCTTC
>TRBV18|-|TRBJ2-3|few
CASSPFADTQYF
TGTGCCAGCTCACCATTCGCAGATACGCAGTATTTT
>TRBV5-4|-|TRBJ1-4|-
CASSLSQGSGEKLFF
TGTGCCAGCAGCTTGTCGCAGGGGTCGGGTGAAAAACTGTTTTTT
>TRBV30|-|TRBJ2-2|-
CAWNVGSGRTGELFF
TGTGCCTGGAATGTGGGGAGCGGGCGGACCGGGGAGCTGTTTTTT
>TRBV5-1|-|TRBJ1-2|-
CASSARHGETYGYTF
TGTGCCAGCAGCGCTCGGCATGGAGAGACCTATGGCTACACCTTC
>TRBV6-6|TRBD1|TRBJ1-4|-
CASRGTGVTNEKLFF
TGTGCCAGCAGGGGTACAGGGGTGACTAATGAAAAACTGTTTTTT
>TRBV9|TRBD2|TRBJ2-2|-
CASSGDPLAGANTGELFF
TGTGCCAGCAGCGGAGATCCCCTCGCGGGGGCGAACACCGGGGAGCTGTTTTTT
>TRBV6-2/TRBV6-3|-|TRBJ1-2|-
CASSYSRVEGFYGYTF
TGTGCCAGCAGTTACTCCCGGGTAGAAGGATTCTATGGCTACACCTTC
>TRBV28|-|TRBJ1-4|-
CASSLTRQAGEKLFF
TGTGCCAGCAGTCTAACTAGACAGGCAGGTGAAAAACTGTTTTTT
>TRBV7-2|TRBD1|TRBJ1-2|once
CASSFTGTGEGYTF
TGTGCCAGCAGCTTTACCGGGACAGGGGAAGGCTACACCTTC
>TRBV27|-|TRBJ2-4|-
CASSASRGIGNIQYF
TGTGCCAGCAGTGCATCGAGGGGGATTGGGAACATTCAGTACTTC
>TRBV3-1/TRBV3-2|TRBD1|TRBJ2-2|-
CASSHWGPGQGRDTGELFF
TGTGCCAGCAGCCATTGGGGACCGGGACAGGGTAGGGACACCGGGGAGCTGTTTTTT
>TRBV9|TRBD1|TRBJ1-4|-
CASSVSPTGLNEKLFF
TGTGCCAGCAGCGTTTCCCCGACAGGGCTTAATGAAAAACTGTTTTTT
>TRBV4-3|TRBD2|TRBJ2-2|-
CASSLQREGSGELFF
TGCGCCAGCAGTCTGCAGCGGGAGGGTTCCGGGGAGCTGTTTTTT
>TRBV6-5|-|TRBJ1-6|-
CASSPGGSNSPLHF
TGTGCCAGCAGTCCCGGGGGGTCCAATTCACCCCTCCACTTT